Listed here are 2 T cell receptor beta chains from one sample, sequenced in a study of T cell responses to AZD1222 COVID-19 vaccine. Measured with immunoSEQ multiplex PCR; TCRdb has only the in-frame clones, and not every one. The sample consists of tens of thousands of clones, about nine tenths of them appearing once. The starting material was peripheral blood, obtained 28 days after the second AZD1222 dose. Source of these receptors: an adult who received the AZD1222 COVID-19 vaccine.

The V call is TRBV5-4, the J call TRBJ2-5, with 11 bases matching TRBD1. Germline V CDR1 and CDR2: SGHNT, YYREEE (reference sequence). The CDR3 has 16 amino acids. The V segment lost 4 bases and the J segment 3 bases; nucleotides outside the gene matches: 8. The CDR3 DNA sequence: TGTGCCAGCAGCCCCGAACCGGGACAGGGGGAAGAGACCCAGTACTTC. Its protein is CASSPEPGQGEETQYF. The full variable domain, with the rest looked up from reference TRBV5-4 and TRBJ2-5, is ETGVTQSPTHLIKTRGQQVTLRCSSQSGHNTVSWYQQALGQGPQFIFQYYREEENGRGNFPPRFSGLQFPNYSSELNVNALELDDSALYLCASSPEPGQGEETQYFGPGTRLLVL.

This clone was seen a handful of times. This chain uses TRBV5-4 with TRBJ1-2, with D possibly matching TRBD1 (6 bases). V lost 1 base and J 4 bases, leaving 11 bases between the germline ends. CDR3 size: 14 residues. Germline CDR1 is SGHNT and CDR2 is YYREEE (reference sequence). The chain's CDR3 is CASSLQGIGYGYTF. CDR3 DNA: TGTGCCAGCAGCTTGCAGGGGATCGGCTATGGCTACACCTTC.